What follows are 23 T cell receptor beta chains derived from one specimen sequenced in a study of blood T cell repertoires in COVID-19. Sequencing used immunoSEQ multiplex PCR; TCRdb keeps in-frame clones, though not all of them. The sample has roughly 310,000 clones; more than 75% are singletons. Sequencing was performed on peripheral blood. These receptors originate from a woman aged 45-60 years with active or convalescent COVID-19.

The V call is TRBV4-1, the J call TRBJ2-1; 8 nucleotides match TRBD2. J gave up 9 bases and V 2 bases, and 6 bases lay outside the gene matches. This CDR3 is built from 14 residues. Germline CDR1 reads MGHRA; CDR2 reads YSYEKL. DNA of the CDR3: TGCGCCAGCAGCCAAACGGGAGGGCGTCCTGAGCAGTTCTTC. As protein: CASSQTGGRPEQFF.

The chain recombines TRBV6-5 with TRBJ2-5; 10 bases are a match to TRBD1. Germline CDR1 and CDR2: MNHEY and SVGAGI. The CDR3 is 14 amino acids. V lost 10 bases to trimming and J lost 1 base; unmatched junction nucleotides: 6. CDR3 protein: CATWGQGTQETQYF. For the CDR3, the DNA is TGTGCCACCTGGGGACAGGGGACCCAAGAGACCCAGTACTTC.

The chain recombines TRBV5-4 with TRBJ2-7, with D possibly TRBD2 on 5 matching bases. The germline CDR1 and CDR2 sequences are SGHNT and YYREEE (reference sequence). Trimming took 2 bases from V and 0 from J, leaving 12 bases between them. CDR3 size: 15 residues. CDR3 sequence: CASSFGGSSSYEQYF. The CDR3 DNA sequence: TGTGCCAGCAGCTTCGGCGGGTCCAGCTCCTACGAGCAGTACTTC.

The CDR3 is CASSLVGTGTMNTEAFF. In DNA form, the CDR3 reads TGCGCCAGCAGCTTGGTGGGTACAGGGACCATGAACACTGAAGCTTTCTTT. The chain combines TRBV5-1 with TRBJ1-1, with D tentatively TRBD1 (6 bases). CDR3 length: 17 residues. Germline assignment: CDR1 SGHRS and CDR2 YFSETQ. The V end lost 0 bases, the J end lost 0 bases, and 15 bases lay between the germline ends.

The CDR3 region has the DNA TGCGCCAGCAGCTTGTTCATCTCGGACAGCCAAGAGACCCAGTACTTC. Protein sequence: CASSLFISDSQETQYF. The chain combines TRBV5-1 with TRBJ2-5; possibly TRBD1 for D (6 bases). Trimming took 1 base from V and 1 from J, leaving 14 bases between them. Germline values: CDR1 SGHRS, CDR2 YFSETQ. The length of the CDR3 is 16 residues.

The genes are TRBV29-1 and TRBJ1-2; TRBD1 agrees at 7 bases. This CDR3 has 13 amino acids. Germline CDR1 SQVTM, CDR2 ANQGSEA. J lost 0 bases, V lost 4 bases, and 2 bases had no gene match. CDR3 bases: TGCAGCGTTGGGGACAGATCTAACTATGGCTACACCTTC. This sequence encodes CSVGDRSNYGYTF.

V gene TRBV30 combines with J gene TRBJ2-5, with TRBD2 identical over 13 bases. CDR3 length: 17 residues. CDR1 is GTSNPN, CDR2 SVGIG, per germline (reference sequence). Trimming cost V 0 bases and J 5 bases; bases outside gene matches: 9. The CDR3: CAWSVRTSGGALETQYF. CDR3 coding DNA: TGTGCCTGGAGTGTACGAACTAGCGGGGGGGCCCTGGAGACCCAGTACTTC.

This clone has just a few counts. This sample includes further DNA sequences coding for the same CDR3. This chain connects TRBV2 to TRBJ1-2; D perhaps matches TRBD1 (5 bases). V lost 3 bases, J lost 4 bases, and 6 bases lay in between. Germline CDR1 is SNHLY and CDR2 is FYNNEI. This CDR3 has 12 residues. The CDR3 sequence is CASSDDSYGYTF. The DNA of the CDR3 is TGTGCCAGCAGTGACGACAGCTATGGCTACACCTTC. Full variable domain (missing parts from reference TRBV2 and TRBJ1-2): EPEVTQTPSHQVTQMGQEVILRCVPISNHLYFYWYRQILGQKVEFLVSFYNNEISEKSEIFDDQFSVERPDGSNFTLKIRSTKLEDSAMYFCASSDDSYGYTFGSGTRLTVV.

The V gene is TRBV15, the J gene TRBJ2-2; D unclear. The CDR3 runs to 15 residues. Germline V gene sequence: CDR1 LNHNV, CDR2 YYDKDF (reference sequence). The V and J ends lost 4 bases and 0 bases respectively, with 9 bases between them. CDR3 sequence reads: CATSNTAANTGELFF. CDR3 bases: TGTGCCACCAGCAACACCGCCGCGAACACCGGGGAGCTGTTTTTT.

The chain recombines TRBV5-1 with TRBJ2-2, with D maybe TRBD1 (5 bases). V was pared by 4 bases and J by 6 bases, with 16 bases between. CDR3 length equals 15 residues. The germline CDR1 and CDR2 sequences are SGHRS and YFSETQ. The CDR3 coding sequence is TGCGCCAGCAGCCTAAGACAGAAAGCCGCCGGGGAGCTGTTTTTT. Protein sequence: CASSLRQKAAGELFF.

The rearrangement uses TRBV7-2 and TRBJ2-7; 9 bases line up with TRBD1. V lost 7 bases and J lost 5; bases outside the gene matches: 12. This CDR3 spans 15 amino acids. Germline assignment: CDR1 SGHTA and CDR2 FQGNSA. The CDR3 region is CASNRPGQGYHEQYF. The DNA of the CDR3 is TGTGCCAGCAATAGACCGGGACAGGGTTACCACGAGCAGTACTTC. Using reference TRBV7-2 and TRBJ2-7 for the parts outside the CDR3, the full variable domain is GAGVSQSPSNKVTEKGKDVELRCDPISGHTALYWYRQSLGQGLEFLIYFQGNSAPDKSGLPSDRFSAERTGGSVSTLTIQRTQQEDSAVYLCASNRPGQGYHEQYFGPGTRLTVT.

Notes on this clone: A read error may produce the germline difference seen at one junction end. The rearrangement uses TRBV5-1 and TRBJ2-3; TRBD2 agrees at 10 bases. The CDR3 sequence is 16 residues long. The germline V gene has CDR1 SGHRS and CDR2 YFSETQ. The CDR3, as DNA: TGCGCCAGCAGGTTGGGAGCGGGAGGGAGCACAGATACGCAGTATTTT. It codes for CASRLGAGGSTDTQYF.

This clone was counted at least ten times. The V gene is TRBV7-8, the J gene TRBJ2-7; 10 nucleotides agree with TRBD2. Germline values: CDR1 SGHVS, CDR2 FQNEAQ. CDR3 length equals 16 residues. V lost 5 bases to trimming and J lost 7 bases; unmatched junction nucleotides: 14. CDR3 in DNA: TGTGCCAGCAGCCCCACCTACTCACTAGCGGGAAAAGAGCAGTACTTC. It specifies CASSPTYSLAGKEQYF.

The gene calls are TRBV6-5 and TRBJ1-6; the match to TRBD1 covers 8 bases. Per germline, CDR1 MNHEY and CDR2 SVGAGI. There are 13 residues in the CDR3. V shed 6 bases, J shed 9 bases, and the junction held 4 bases outside the gene matches. CDR3 DNA: TGTGCCAGCAGGACAGGGGAGATTTCACCCCTCCACTTT. This codes for CASRTGEISPLHF.

The J gene is TRBJ2-1, the V gene TRBV10-3; TRBD1 aligns across 8 bases. Germline trimming cut 6 bases from V and 4 bases from J; bases unmatched to any gene: 8. From germline, CDR1 is ENHRY and CDR2 SYGVKD. The CDR3 covers 15 residues. CDR3 protein: CAISPRTGTYNEQFF. The CDR3 DNA sequence: TGTGCCATCAGCCCCAGGACAGGGACTTACAATGAGCAGTTCTTC.

This clone was picked up one time. The gene calls are TRBV7-9 and TRBJ1-1; D is ambiguous. The CDR3 has 12 amino acids. The germline V and J ends were trimmed by 1 base and 7 bases, with 7 bases remaining between them. Germline V gene sequence: CDR1 SEHNR, CDR2 FQNEAQ (reference sequence). The CDR3 DNA follows: TGTGCCAGCAGCTTAGGCACTGGTGAAGCTTTCTTT. Amino acids: CASSLGTGEAFF.

The chain couples TRBV28 to TRBJ2-1; TRBD2 matches at 7 bases. Trimming removed 2 bases from V and 6 bases from J; junction bases left unmatched: 7. This CDR3 region has 15 residues. CDR1 and CDR2 (germline): MDHEN, SYDVKM. The DNA of the CDR3 is TGTGCCAGCAGTTTAGCCGGACTAGGCCGCAATGAGCAGTTCTTC. Its translation: CASSLAGLGRNEQFF.

The rearrangement joins TRBV9 to TRBJ1-1; no reliable D call. CDR3 length: 14 residues. The germline V gene has CDR1 SGDLS and CDR2 YYNGEE. V was clipped by 4 bases and J by 1 base, with 11 bases between them. The CDR3: CASSPTDWNTEAFF. The CDR3 nucleotides are TGTGCCAGCAGCCCAACGGACTGGAACACTGAAGCTTTCTTT.

The V call is TRBV2, the J call TRBJ1-1, with TRBD1 as a possible D gene (5 bases). V was shortened by 2 bases and J by 4 bases, with 14 bases between the two germline ends. In germline, CDR1 is SNHLY, CDR2 FYNNEI. The CDR3 runs 15 residues. CDR3 coding DNA: TGTGCCAGCAGTGAATCGAGGACACTCGCCACTGAAGCTTTCTTT. The encoded protein is CASSESRTLATEAFF.

In DNA, the CDR3 is TGTGCCAGTAGTATGGGCGAGTGGAGGCCTGTTGAAGCTTTCTTT. Translation gives CASSMGEWRPVEAFF. This chain joins TRBV19 and TRBJ1-1; D gene unclear. Germline loops: CDR1 LNHDA, CDR2 SQIVND (reference sequence). The CDR3 contains 15 residues. The ends were cut back, 3 bases at V and 7 bases at J, with 18 bases in the middle.

J is TRBJ1-2 and V is TRBV23-1, with 10 bases fitting TRBD1. TRBV23-1 is known as an ORF, though its function is uncertain. The CDR3 length is 18 residues. V lost 3 bases and J lost 2; bases outside the gene matches: 12. The DNA for the CDR3 is TGCGCCAGCAGTCATCTGCCGGGACAGGGGAATCAAAACTATGGCTACACCTTC. It translates to CASSHLPGQGNQNYGYTF.

This sequence joins TRBV2 and TRBJ2-1; perhaps TRBD2 as D (6 bases). The V end lost 0 bases, the J end lost 4 bases, and 10 bases lay between the germline ends. Germline V gives CDR1 SNHLY, CDR2 FYNNEI. The CDR3 is made up of 15 amino acids. CDR3 sequence: CASSEAVTSYNEQFF. Here the CDR3 DNA reads TGTGCCAGCAGTGAAGCGGTGACTAGTTACAATGAGCAGTTCTTC.

This sequence joins TRBV13 and TRBJ1-1; 7 bases fit TRBD1. The CDR3 loop spans 15 amino acids. Germline V gene lookup returns CDR1 PRHDT and CDR2 FYEKMQ (reference sequence). After removal of 2 bases from V and 1 base from J, the junction contained 4 bases not matched to a gene. The CDR3 region is CASSLRTGPNTEAFF. The CDR3 DNA is TGTGCCAGCAGCTTACGGACAGGACCGAACACTGAAGCTTTCTTT.